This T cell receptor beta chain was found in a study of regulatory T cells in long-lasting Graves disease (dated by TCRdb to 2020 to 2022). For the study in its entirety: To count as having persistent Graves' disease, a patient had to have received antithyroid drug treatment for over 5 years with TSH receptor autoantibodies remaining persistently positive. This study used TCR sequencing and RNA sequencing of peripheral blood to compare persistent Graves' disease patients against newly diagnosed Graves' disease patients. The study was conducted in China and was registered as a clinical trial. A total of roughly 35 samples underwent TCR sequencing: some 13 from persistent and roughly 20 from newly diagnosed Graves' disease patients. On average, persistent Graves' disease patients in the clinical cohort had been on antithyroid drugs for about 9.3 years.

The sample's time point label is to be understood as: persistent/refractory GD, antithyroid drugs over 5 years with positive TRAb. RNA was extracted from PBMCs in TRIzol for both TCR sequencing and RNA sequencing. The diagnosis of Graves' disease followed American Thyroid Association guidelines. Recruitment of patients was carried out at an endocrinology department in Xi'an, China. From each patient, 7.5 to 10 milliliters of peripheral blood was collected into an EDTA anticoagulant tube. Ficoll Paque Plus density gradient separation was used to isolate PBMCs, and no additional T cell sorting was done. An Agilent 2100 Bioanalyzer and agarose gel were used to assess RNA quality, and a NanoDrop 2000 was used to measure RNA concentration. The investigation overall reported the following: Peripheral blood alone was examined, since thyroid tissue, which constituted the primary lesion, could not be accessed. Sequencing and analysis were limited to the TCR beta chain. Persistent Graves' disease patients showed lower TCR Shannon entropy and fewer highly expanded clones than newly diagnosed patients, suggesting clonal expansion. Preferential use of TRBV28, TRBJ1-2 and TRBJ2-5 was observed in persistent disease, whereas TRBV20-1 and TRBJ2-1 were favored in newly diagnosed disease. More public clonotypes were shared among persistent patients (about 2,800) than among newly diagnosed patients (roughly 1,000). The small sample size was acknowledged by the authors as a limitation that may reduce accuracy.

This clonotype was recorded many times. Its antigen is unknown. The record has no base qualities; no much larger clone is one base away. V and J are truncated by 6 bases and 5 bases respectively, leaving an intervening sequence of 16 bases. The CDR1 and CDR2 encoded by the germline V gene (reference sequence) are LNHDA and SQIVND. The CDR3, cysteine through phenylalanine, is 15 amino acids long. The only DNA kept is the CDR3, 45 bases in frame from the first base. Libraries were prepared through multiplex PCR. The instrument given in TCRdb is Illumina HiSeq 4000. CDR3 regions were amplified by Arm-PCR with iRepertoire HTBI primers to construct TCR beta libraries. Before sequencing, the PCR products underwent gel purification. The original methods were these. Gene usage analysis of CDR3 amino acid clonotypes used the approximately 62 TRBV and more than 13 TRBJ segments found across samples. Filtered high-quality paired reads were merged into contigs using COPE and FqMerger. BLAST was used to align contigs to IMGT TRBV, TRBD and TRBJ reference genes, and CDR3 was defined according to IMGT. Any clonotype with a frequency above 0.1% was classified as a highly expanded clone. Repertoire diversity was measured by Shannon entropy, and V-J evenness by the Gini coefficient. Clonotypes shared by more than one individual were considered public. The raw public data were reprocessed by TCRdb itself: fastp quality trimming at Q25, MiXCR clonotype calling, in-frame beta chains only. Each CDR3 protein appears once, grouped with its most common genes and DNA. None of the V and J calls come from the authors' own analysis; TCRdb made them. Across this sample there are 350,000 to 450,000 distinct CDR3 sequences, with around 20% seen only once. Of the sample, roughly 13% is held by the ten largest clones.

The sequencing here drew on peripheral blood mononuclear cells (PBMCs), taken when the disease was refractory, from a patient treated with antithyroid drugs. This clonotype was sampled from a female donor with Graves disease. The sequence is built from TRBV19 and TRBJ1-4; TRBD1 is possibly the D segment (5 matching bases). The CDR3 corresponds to CASRLTGTANEKLFF. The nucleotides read TGTGCCAGTAGACTCACCGGGACCGCGAATGAAAAACTGTTTTTT.